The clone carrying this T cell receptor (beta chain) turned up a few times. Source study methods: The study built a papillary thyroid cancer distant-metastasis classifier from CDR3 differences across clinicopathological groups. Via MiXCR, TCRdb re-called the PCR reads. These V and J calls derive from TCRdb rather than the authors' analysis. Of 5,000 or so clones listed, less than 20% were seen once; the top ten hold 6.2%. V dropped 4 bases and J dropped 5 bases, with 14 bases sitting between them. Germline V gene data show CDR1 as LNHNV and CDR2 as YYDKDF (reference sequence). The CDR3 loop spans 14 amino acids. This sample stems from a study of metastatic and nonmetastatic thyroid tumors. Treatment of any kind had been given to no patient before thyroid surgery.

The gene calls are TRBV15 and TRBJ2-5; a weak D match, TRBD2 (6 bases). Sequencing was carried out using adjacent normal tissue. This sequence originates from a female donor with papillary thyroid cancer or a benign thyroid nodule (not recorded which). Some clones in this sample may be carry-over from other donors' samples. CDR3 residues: CATSNRDSSETQYF. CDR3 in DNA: TGTGCCACCAGCAATCGGGACTCCTCGGAGACCCAGTACTTC.